This TCR beta chain was recovered during a study of blood T cell repertoires in COVID-19. Methods used by the authors: Researchers report that nucleated cell counts were estimated from reference gene primer amplification. The protocol was immunoSEQ multiplex PCR, while the TCRdb copy is restricted to in-frame clones and leaves out a portion. D and trimming were read from the DNA, whereas the V and J calls and clone size are those reported in that table. The sample lists roughly 170,000 clones, 88% occurring once. The CDR3 totals 15 residues. The junction had 2 bases not matched to a gene; V was cut back by 0 bases and J by 5 bases. The germline V gene encodes CDR1 MNHEY and CDR2 SMNVEV (reference sequence).

The material sequenced was peripheral blood. This clonotype was obtained from a man aged 55 to 69 with acute or convalescent COVID-19. V usage is TRBV27 and J usage is TRBJ2-5; TRBD2 matches 11 bases. The CDR3 DNA reads as TGTGCCAGCAGTTTATCGGGACTAGCGGCGGAGACCCAGTACTTC. Amino acids: CASSLSGLAAETQYF.